The clone carrying this T cell receptor (beta chain) has a single count. Its cognate antigen is unknown. This sample is part of a study of T cell responses to AZD1222 COVID-19 vaccine. Findings and limits, study-wide: Unmutated variant regions reportedly attract nearly half of all spike-specific TCRs.

There are 13 residues in the CDR3. V was clipped by 6 bases and J by 3 bases, with 12 bases between them. Germline-derived CDR1 and CDR2 are MNHEY and SVGAGI. Here immunoSEQ multiplex PCR was the method, and the copy in TCRdb shows in-frame clones only, minus some. The sample contains some 110,000 clones, about 90% of which appear only once. This rearrangement joins TRBV6-5 to TRBJ2-7, with D maybe TRBD2 (6 bases). The input for sequencing was peripheral blood, taken 28 days after the second AZD1222 dose. The source is an adult who received the AZD1222 COVID-19 vaccine. The CDR3 is CASSLPGGYEQYF. The CDR3 nucleotides read TGTGCCAGCAGCCTCCCCGGGGGCTACGAGCAGTACTTC.